These 15 T cell receptor beta chains share one sample of origin, sequenced in a study of CD4 T cells in relation to SARS-CoV-2 and coronaviruses. Before the COVID-19 pandemic, during about 2011-2019, CD4+ T cells were taken from unexposed donors. CD4+ T cells were isolated from the cells after more than nine days of culture. No antigen is known for these receptors. Sequencing was performed with immunoSEQ multiplex PCR; in TCRdb, only in-frame clones are kept and a portion is missing. The repertoire holds some 17,000 clones, 70% to 80% seen once, with around 30% in the top ten. The sequenced material came from CD4+ T cells from PBMCs, cultured in vitro. These receptors were taken from a human donor in good health.

The rearrangement links TRBV12-3 or TRBV12-4 to TRBJ1-6; D remains unclear. The CDR3 has 13 residues. The V gene lost 5 bases and the J gene lost 9 bases, with 11 bases spanning the gap. This chain's CDR3 is CASSPHLISPLHF. The CDR3 DNA sequence: TGTGCCAGCAGTCCCCATTTGATTTCACCCCTCCACTTT.

For the CDR3, the DNA is TGTGCCAGCACCCTAAGGGCTGACACTGAAGCTTTCTTT. It yields the protein CASTLRADTEAFF. The V gene is TRBV7-9, the J gene TRBJ1-1; D ambiguous. Germline assignment: CDR1 SEHNR and CDR2 FQNEAQ (reference sequence). This CDR3 spans 13 amino acids. V gave up 7 bases and J gave up 3 bases, with 12 bases separating them. Based on the CDR3 plus reference TRBV7-9 and TRBJ1-1, the full variable domain is DTGVSQNPRHKITKRGQNVTFRCDPISEHNRLYWYRQTLGQGPEFLTYFQNEAQLEKSRLLSDRFSAERPKGSFSTLEIQRTEQGDSAMYLCASTLRADTEAFFGQGTRLTVV.

The J gene is TRBJ2-1, the V gene TRBV18, with 12 bases matching TRBD2. The CDR3 loop spans 17 amino acids. Germline CDR1 and CDR2: KGHSH and LQKENI. After removal of 3 bases from V and 7 bases from J, the junction contained 10 bases not matched to a gene. DNA for the CDR3: TGTGCCAGCTCACCGCAAAGACTAGCGGGAGTGGGGAATGAGCAGTTCTTC. Translation gives CASSPQRLAGVGNEQFF.

A few counts support this clone. The identical CDR3 is also encoded by other nucleotide sequences in the sample. This chain joins TRBV11-2 and TRBJ1-1; D unclear. Between the trimmed V and J ends, which lost 2 bases and 5 bases, there was a span of 3 bases. The germline gives CDR1 SGHAT, CDR2 FQNNGV. The CDR3 sequence is 11 residues long. In DNA form, the CDR3 reads TGTGCCAGCAGCTTAAGGACTGAAGCTTTCTTT. This encodes CASSLRTEAFF.

The genes are TRBV5-1 and TRBJ1-1, with 10 bases fitting TRBD1. The germline gives CDR1 SGHRS, CDR2 YFSETQ. The CDR3 is 17 amino acids. The trim removed 0 bases at V and 4 bases at J, leaving 9 bases unmatched. CDR3 DNA sequence: TGCGCCAGCAGCTTGGCTACGGGACAGGGGTGGGGCACTGAAGCTTTCTTT. Translated: CASSLATGQGWGTEAFF.

The DNA of the CDR3 is TGCGCCAATAGGACGACGGGGGTGATAGGGTTTCTCGGCTACACCTTC. This sequence encodes CANRTTGVIGFLGYTF. The V gene is TRBV10-1, the J gene TRBJ1-2, with a weak D call TRBD1 (5 bases). Germline assignment: CDR1 WNHNN and CDR2 SYGVQD (reference sequence). The CDR3 is made up of 16 amino acids. V was trimmed by 10 bases and J by 8 bases, leaving 29 bases between them.

This rearrangement joins TRBV7-3 to TRBJ1-6; D remains ambiguous. V was trimmed by 1 base and J by 6 bases, leaving 4 bases between them. The CDR3 is 13 residues long. In germline, CDR1 is SGHTA, CDR2 FQGTGA. The CDR3 coding sequence is TGTGCCAGCAGCTTAAGCCTTAATTCACCCCTCCACTTT. It codes for CASSLSLNSPLHF.

This chain joins TRBV6-2 or TRBV6-3 and TRBJ1-5; D gene ambiguous. From germline, CDR1 is MNHEY and CDR2 SVGEGT. V was shortened by 2 bases and J by 5 bases, with 7 bases between the two germline ends. The CDR3 has 13 amino acids. CDR3 protein: CASSYGTYQPQHF. The CDR3 nucleotides read TGTGCCAGCAGTTACGGCACTTATCAGCCCCAGCATTTT.

The chain employs TRBV25-1 and TRBJ1-2; 7 nucleotides agree with TRBD1. After removal of 6 bases from V and 4 bases from J, the junction contained 8 bases not matched to a gene. There are 14 residues in the CDR3. Germline CDR1 reads MGHDK; CDR2 reads SYGVNS. The CDR3 DNA reads TGTGCCAGCAGCCGGGAGGGGGCGGCCTATGGCTACACCTTC. Protein product: CASSREGAAYGYTF.

This chain links TRBV3-1 (or the pseudogene TRBV3-2) with TRBJ2-7, with 9 bases matching TRBD2. CDR1 is LGHDT, CDR2 YNNKEL, per germline (reference sequence). The CDR3 sequence is 15 residues long. The junction had 5 bases not matched to a gene; V was cut back by 2 bases and J by 3 bases. CDR3 amino acids: CASSQPTSGRYEQYF. CDR3 nucleotides: TGTGCCAGCAGCCAACCGACTAGCGGCCGCTACGAGCAGTACTTC.

This sequence joins TRBV6-5 and TRBJ1-2; D call uncertain. Germline V gene lookup returns CDR1 MNHEY and CDR2 SVGAGI. V lost 6 bases and J 0 bases, leaving 8 bases between the germline ends. The CDR3 loop spans 13 amino acids. In nucleotides, the CDR3 is TGTGCCAGCAGCCTTTCATCTAACTATGGCTACACCTTC. This sequence encodes CASSLSSNYGYTF.

The V gene is TRBV6-1, the J gene TRBJ2-7; 7 bases are a match to TRBD1. The germline gives CDR1 MNHNS, CDR2 SASEGT. The junction had 6 bases not matched to a gene; V was cut back by 2 bases and J by 2 bases. This CDR3 has 15 amino acids. CDR3 residues: CASSEMDRNPYEQYF. The CDR3, as DNA: TGTGCCAGCAGTGAAATGGACAGGAATCCCTACGAGCAGTACTTC.

The CDR3 is CATSVASGSSDTQYF. The CDR3 nucleotides read TGTGCCACCAGTGTTGCTAGCGGGAGCTCAGATACGCAGTATTTT. This chain uses TRBV24-1 with TRBJ2-3; 10 bases are a match to TRBD2. The CDR3 sequence is 15 residues long. Trimming cost V 5 bases and J 4 bases; bases outside gene matches: 5. CDR1 and CDR2 (germline): KGHDR, SFDVKD.

V and J are TRBV19 and TRBJ2-7; perhaps TRBD2 as D (6 bases). V was shortened by 7 bases and J by 7 bases, with 23 bases between the two germline ends. The CDR3 is made up of 15 amino acids. Germline CDR1 LNHDA, CDR2 SQIVND (reference sequence). The CDR3 reads CASKRAASEPSEQYF. The CDR3 coding sequence is TGTGCCAGTAAGAGGGCGGCTAGCGAGCCATCTGAGCAGTACTTC. Using reference TRBV19 and TRBJ2-7 for the parts outside the CDR3, the full variable domain is DGGITQSPKYLFRKEGQNVTLSCEQNLNHDAMYWYRQDPGQGLRLIYYSQIVNDFQKGDIAEGYSVSREKKESFPLTVTSAQKNPTAFYLCASKRAASEPSEQYFGPGTRLTVT.

This clone was counted only a few times. The chain combines TRBV7-3 with TRBJ2-2, with a possible D match to TRBD2 (6 bases). The CDR3 is 13 amino acids. The germline CDR1 and CDR2 sequences are SGHTA and FQGTGA. Trimming took off 5 bases at V and 4 bases at J, with 8 bases between the two ends. The CDR3 bases are TGTGCCAGCAGCCCCGGGGGCACCGGGGAGCTGTTTTTT. This sequence encodes CASSPGGTGELFF.